This T cell receptor beta chain emerged from a study of T-cell reconstitution after alpha-beta-depleted transplantation in children. Germline lookup yields CDR1 SGHRS and CDR2 YFSETQ. This CDR3 has 13 amino acids. The V end was cut by 4 bases, the J end by 8 bases, with 15 bases between. This clonotype was seen ten or more times. The TCRbeta library was prepared with unique molecular identifiers. TCRdb used MiXCR to reprocess the PCR reads, holding one entry per CDR3 protein. This sample has approximately 250,000 distinct CDR3 sequences; around 9.7% occur once, and the top ten carry approximately 5%. The rearrangement uses TRBV5-1 and TRBJ1-1; no reliable D call. The receptor comes from a human donor who donated a stem cell graft to a child with SCID. The material was PBMCs from the stem cell graft donor, obtained from the stem cell graft. CDR3: CASSPDRIEEAFF. The CDR3 DNA reads as TGCGCCAGCAGCCCCGATAGGATAGAGGAAGCTTTCTTT.